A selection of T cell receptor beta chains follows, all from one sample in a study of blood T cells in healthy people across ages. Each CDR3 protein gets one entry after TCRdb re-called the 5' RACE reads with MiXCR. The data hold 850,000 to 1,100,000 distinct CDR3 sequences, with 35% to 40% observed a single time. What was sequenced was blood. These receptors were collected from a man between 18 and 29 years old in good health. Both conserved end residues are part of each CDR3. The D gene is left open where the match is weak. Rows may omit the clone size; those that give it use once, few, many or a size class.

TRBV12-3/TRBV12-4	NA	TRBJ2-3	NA	CASKTFSTDTQYF	TGTGCCAGCAAAACGTTTAGCACAGATACGCAGTATTTT
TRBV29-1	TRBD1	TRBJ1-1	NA	CRAFGGGASTTNTEAFF	TGCAGGGCCTTCGGAGGGGGCGCCTCAACGACAAACACTGAAGCTTTCTTT
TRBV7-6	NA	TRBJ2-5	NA	CASSFRVRETQYF	TGTGCCAGCAGCTTCAGGGTTCGGGAGACCCAGTACTTC
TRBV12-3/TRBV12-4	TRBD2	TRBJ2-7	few	CASRTSGGNYEQYF	TGTGCCAGCAGGACTAGCGGGGGGAACTACGAGCAGTACTTC
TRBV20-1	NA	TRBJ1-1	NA	CSARDRFKGPNTEAFF	TGCAGTGCTAGAGATCGGTTTAAGGGGCCGAACACTGAAGCTTTCTTT
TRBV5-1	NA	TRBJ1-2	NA	CAGSPNDSSGYTF	TGCGCCGGCAGCCCAAACGACAGTTCTGGCTACACCTTC
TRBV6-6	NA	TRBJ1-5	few	CASTSLSNQPQHF	TGTGCCAGCACCTCTCTGAGCAATCAGCCCCAGCATTTT
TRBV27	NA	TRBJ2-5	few	CASSPQPLQVQETQYF	TGTGCCAGCAGTCCTCAACCCCTCCAGGTTCAAGAGACCCAGTACTTC
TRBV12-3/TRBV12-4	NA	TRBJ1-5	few	CASSLSNYQPQHF	TGTGCCAGCAGTTTATCCAATTATCAGCCCCAGCATTTT
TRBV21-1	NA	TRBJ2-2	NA	CASSKGPNTGELFF	TGTGCCAGCAGCAAAGGCCCGAACACCGGGGAGCTGTTTTTT
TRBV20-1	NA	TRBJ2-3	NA	CSATDGVADTQYF	TGCAGTGCGACCGACGGGGTGGCAGATACGCAGTATTTT
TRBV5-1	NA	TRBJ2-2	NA	CASSSSGRGGKNTGELFF	TGCGCCAGCAGCTCAAGTGGCAGAGGGGGGAAGAACACCGGGGAGCTGTTTTTT
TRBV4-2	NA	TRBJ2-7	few	CASSQDARSYEQYF	TGTGCCAGCAGCCAAGATGCTAGGAGCTACGAGCAGTACTTC
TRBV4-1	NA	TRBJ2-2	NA	CASSQEEGWTGELFF	TGCGCCAGCAGCCAAGAAGAGGGATGGACCGGGGAGCTGTTTTTT
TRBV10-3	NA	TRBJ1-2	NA	CAISESGQAYGYTF	TGTGCCATCAGTGAGTCGGGTCAGGCCTATGGCTACACCTTC